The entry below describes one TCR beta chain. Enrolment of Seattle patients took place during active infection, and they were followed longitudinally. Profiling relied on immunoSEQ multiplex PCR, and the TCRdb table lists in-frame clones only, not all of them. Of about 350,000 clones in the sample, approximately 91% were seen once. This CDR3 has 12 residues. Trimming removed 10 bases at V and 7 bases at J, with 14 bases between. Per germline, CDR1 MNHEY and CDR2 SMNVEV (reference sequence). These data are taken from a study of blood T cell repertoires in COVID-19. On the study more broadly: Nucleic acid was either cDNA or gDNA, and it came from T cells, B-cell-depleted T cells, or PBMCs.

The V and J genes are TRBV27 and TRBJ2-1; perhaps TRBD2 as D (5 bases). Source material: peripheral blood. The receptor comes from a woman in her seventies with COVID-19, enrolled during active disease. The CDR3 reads CATGRGFNEQFF. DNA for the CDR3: TGTGCCACAGGTCGAGGGTTTAATGAGCAGTTCTTC.